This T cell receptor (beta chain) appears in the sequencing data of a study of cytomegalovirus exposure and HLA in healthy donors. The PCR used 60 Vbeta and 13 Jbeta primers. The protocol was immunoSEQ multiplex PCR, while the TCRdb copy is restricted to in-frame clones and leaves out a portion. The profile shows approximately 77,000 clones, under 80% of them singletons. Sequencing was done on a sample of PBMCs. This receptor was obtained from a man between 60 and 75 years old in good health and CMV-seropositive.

This CDR3 reads CASSETRTGEGYTF. Written as DNA, the CDR3 is TGTGCCAGCAGTGAAACACGGACAGGGGAAGGCTACACCTTC. The chain combines TRBV2 with TRBJ1-2; TRBD1 matches at 9 bases. The germline V gene has CDR1 SNHLY and CDR2 FYNNEI. The CDR3 has 14 amino acids. V trimming: 2 bases; J trimming: 8 bases; junction bases outside the gene matches: 6.